This TCR beta chain appears in the sequencing data of a study of shared clonotypes between healthy human individuals. TCRdb keeps only in-frame clones here, not all; method: immunoSEQ multiplex PCR. The table records 550,000 to 700,000 clones, 60% to 75% of them present only once. This CDR3 region has 15 residues. The germline CDR1 and CDR2 sequences are LNHNV and YYDKDF (reference sequence). V lost 0 bases to trimming and J lost 2 bases, with 10 bases between them. This TCR came from a woman aged 25 to 39 in good health. Material: memory CD4+ T cells sorted from blood. Subset reported: CD45RA-negative fraction. This rearrangement joins TRBV15 to TRBJ2-5; D is uncertain. The CDR3 sequence is CATSRDPASQETQYF. In DNA, the CDR3 is TGTGCCACCAGCAGAGATCCTGCTAGTCAAGAGACCCAGTACTTC.